This TCR beta chain comes out of a study of shared clonotypes between healthy human individuals. Division of CD4+ cells produced a CD45RA+ naive subset and a CD45RA-negative memory subset. Regarding the study as a whole: What rarefaction showed was incomplete sorted-subset sequencing despite large depth.

The protocol was immunoSEQ multiplex PCR, while the TCRdb copy is restricted to in-frame clones and leaves out a portion. This table has 2 million to 3 million clones, approximately 93% appearing once. For this clone: Its antigen is still unknown.

The specimen sequenced was naive CD4+ T cells from PBMCs. Described subset: CD45RA+ positively selected. The TCR was taken from a man younger than 35 in good health. Some clones in this sample may be carry-over from other donors' samples.

This CDR3 is CASSLRQSTDTQYF. DNA of the CDR3: TGTGCCAGCAGCTTAAGACAGAGCACAGATACGCAGTATTTT. The rearrangement uses TRBV11-2 and TRBJ2-3, with TRBD1 as a possible D gene (5 bases). CDR1 and CDR2 from the germline V gene are SGHAT and FQNNGV. The CDR3 length is 14 residues. The V end lost 2 bases, the J end lost 0 bases, and 6 bases lay between the germline ends.